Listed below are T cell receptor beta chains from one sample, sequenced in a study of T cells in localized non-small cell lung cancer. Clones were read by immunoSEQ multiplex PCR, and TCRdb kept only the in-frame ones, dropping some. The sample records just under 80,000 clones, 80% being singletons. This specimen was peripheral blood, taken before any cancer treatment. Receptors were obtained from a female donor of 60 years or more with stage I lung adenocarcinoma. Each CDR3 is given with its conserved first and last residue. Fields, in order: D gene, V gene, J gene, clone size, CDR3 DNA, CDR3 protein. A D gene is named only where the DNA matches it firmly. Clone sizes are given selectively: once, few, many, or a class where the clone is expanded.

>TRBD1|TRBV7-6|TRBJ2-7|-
TGTGCCAGCAGCTTAGGGGGGACAGCCTACGAGCAGTACTTC
CASSLGGTAYEQYF
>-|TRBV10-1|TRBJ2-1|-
TGCGCCAGCAGTGAGTCGACACTAAGTTGGGGACCCCTCAATGAGCAGTTCTTC
CASSESTLSWGPLNEQFF
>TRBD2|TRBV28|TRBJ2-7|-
TGTGCCAGCAGTTTAGGAGCGGGGACTAACGAGCAGTACTTC
CASSLGAGTNEQYF
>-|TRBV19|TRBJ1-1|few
TGTGCCAGTAGTATGGGTCCGGAAGCTTTCTTT
CASSMGPEAFF
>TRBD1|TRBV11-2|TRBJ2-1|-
TGTGCCAGCAGCCTCAACCCTGACAGGGGCGCGTTCTTC
CASSLNPDRGAFF
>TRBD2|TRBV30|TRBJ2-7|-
TGTGCCTGGACCTTCTGGGTAGCGGGTCTTTCCTACGAGCAGTACTTC
CAWTFWVAGLSYEQYF
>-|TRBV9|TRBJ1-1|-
TGTGCCAGCAGCGCCTACTCGATGAACACTGAAGCTTTCTTT
CASSAYSMNTEAFF
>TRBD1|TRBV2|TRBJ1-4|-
TGTGCCACCACTGGACAGGCGAATGAAAAACTGTTTTTT
CATTGQANEKLFF
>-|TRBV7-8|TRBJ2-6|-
TGTGCCAGCAACCAGCAGGGAACTGGGGCCAACGTCCTGACTTTC
CASNQQGTGANVLTF
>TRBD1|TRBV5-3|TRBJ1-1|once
TGTGCCAGAAGCGGGACAGTGGGCCCCAAGAACACTGAAGCTTTCTTT
CARSGTVGPKNTEAFF
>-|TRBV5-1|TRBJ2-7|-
TGCGCCAGCAGCTTGGGGGGGTCCTCTACGCAGCAGTACTTC
CASSLGGSSTQQYF
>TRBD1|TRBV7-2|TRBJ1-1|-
TGTGCCAGCAGCAAGGACAGGGTACCAGCTTTCTTT
CASSKDRVPAFF
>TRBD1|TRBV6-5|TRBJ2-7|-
TGTGCCAGCAGTTCAACCCCGTGGACAGGGAACAACGAGCAGTACTTC
CASSSTPWTGNNEQYF
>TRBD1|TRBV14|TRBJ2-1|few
TGTGCCAGCAGCCAAGAACCGGGACAGGGAAATGAGCAGTTCTTC
CASSQEPGQGNEQFF
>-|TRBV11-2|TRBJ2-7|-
TGTGCCAGCAGCTTAGACGGCGCGGGGCTTCCCTACGAGCAGTACTTC
CASSLDGAGLPYEQYF
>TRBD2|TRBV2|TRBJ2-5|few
TGTGCCAGCAGGAGGGATCTAGCGGGGGGGCGGGAGACCCAGTACTTC
CASRRDLAGGRETQYF
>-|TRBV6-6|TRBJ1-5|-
TGTGCCAGCAGTTACGAAAATCAGCCCCAGCATTTT
CASSYENQPQHF
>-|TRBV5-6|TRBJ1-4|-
TGTGCCAGCAGCGCCCCCGTGAAGGGGTACAACGAAAAACTGTTTTTT
CASSAPVKGYNEKLFF
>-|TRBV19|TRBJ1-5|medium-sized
TGTGCCAGTACGCAAAATACAGGGTCCAATCAGCCCCAGCATTTT
CASTQNTGSNQPQHF
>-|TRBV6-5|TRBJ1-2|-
TGTGCCAGCAGTTACTCGTCCCAGGGGAACTATGGCTACACCTTC
CASSYSSQGNYGYTF
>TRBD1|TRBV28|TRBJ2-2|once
TGTGCCAGCAGTGGGCGGGACAGGGGCACCGGGGAGCTGTTTTTT
CASSGRDRGTGELFF
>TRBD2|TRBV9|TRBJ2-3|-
TGTGCCAGCAGCCTAGCTAGCGGGAATTCGGATACGCAGTATTTT
CASSLASGNSDTQYF
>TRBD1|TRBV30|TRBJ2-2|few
TGTGCCTGGGGAGCCGGGACAGGGGGCTCGGGGGAGCTGTTTTTT
CAWGAGTGGSGELFF
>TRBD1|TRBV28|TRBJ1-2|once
TGTGCCGGGCGGGGACAGGGAAGCTCTGGCTACACCTTC
CAGRGQGSSGYTF
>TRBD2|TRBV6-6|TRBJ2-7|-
TGTGCCAGCCTGGGACTAGCGGGAGTCGGCGACTACGAGCAGTACTTC
CASLGLAGVGDYEQYF
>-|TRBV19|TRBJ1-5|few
TGTGCCAGTAGAGATCGTTCCGCAGGGCTTGCACTACTAGGGGAGCCCCAGCATTTT
CASRDRSAGLALLGEPQHF
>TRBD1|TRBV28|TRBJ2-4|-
TGTGCCACCCACAGGGGGCGACAGTTAAACATTCAGTACTTC
CATHRGRQLNIQYF
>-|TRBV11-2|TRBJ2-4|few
TGTGCCAGCAGCTTAGATGGCAACAACAACCAGTACTTC
CASSLDGNNNQYF
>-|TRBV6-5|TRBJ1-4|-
TGTGCCAGCAGTTACTCCGGGAGCGCTAATGAAAAACTGTTTTTT
CASSYSGSANEKLFF
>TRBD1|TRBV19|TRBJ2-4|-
TGTGCCAGTAGTCCGCGACAGGGGGCAAAGGACATTCAGTACTTC
CASSPRQGAKDIQYF
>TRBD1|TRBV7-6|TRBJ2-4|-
TGTGCCAGCAGCCAAGATACCGGGACAGAACAGTACTTC
CASSQDTGTEQYF
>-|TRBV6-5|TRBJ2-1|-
TGTGCCAGCAGTTTATTAGGGTTAGGGGGTGAGCAGTTCTTC
CASSLLGLGGEQFF